This TCR beta chain is from a study of T cell responses to AZD1222 COVID-19 vaccine. On this clone itself: The antigen is unknown.

Trimming removed 8 bases from V and 8 bases from J; junction bases left unmatched: 5. The CDR3 covers 12 residues. CDR1 and CDR2 (germline): LNHDA, SQIVND (reference sequence). Findings of the study overall: Vaccination with two AZD1222 doses was followed by a rise in Spike-specific TCR breadth and depth.

This table comes from immunoSEQ multiplex PCR, and its TCRdb copy is limited to in-frame clones, with some not included. This table has roughly 180,000 clones, approximately 90% appearing once. This TCR was recovered from an adult in good health. The sample here was peripheral blood, taken on day 0 of AZD1222 vaccination. The V gene is TRBV19, the J gene TRBJ1-3; 8 bases are a match to TRBD1. The CDR3, as DNA: TGTGCCAGTCGGACAGGGTGGGACACCATATATTTT. Protein product: CASRTGWDTIYF.